The clone carrying this T cell receptor beta chain showed up just a few times. Antigen specificity is unknown. CDR3 length equals 15 residues. The ends were cut back, 0 bases at V and 1 base at J, with 10 bases in the middle. Germline CDR1 reads SGHRS; CDR2 reads YFSETQ. This sample is drawn from a study of T cells after yellow fever vaccination. Study results and limitations: A minor fraction of clonotypes spanned both CD4 and CD8 compartments. Re-detected after boosting: most primary clones, 96% of CD4 and roughly 88% of CD8. Contaminants from the bulk population, in the form of abundant clonotypes, could be found in FACS-sorted repertoires.

5'RACE template switching added a universal primer site and UMIs to TCR cDNA. In TCRdb, the 5' RACE reads were re-called with MiXCR into one record per CDR3 protein. This sample has a few hundred thousand distinct CDR3 sequences, with approximately 16% found just once. The material was PBMCs, obtained about 5 days after the first yellow fever vaccination. The chain carries TRBV5-1 and TRBJ1-1; the D gene is possibly TRBD1 (6 bases). The sequence was obtained from a man between 18 and 29 years old who received the YFV17D yellow fever vaccine. This CDR3 is CASSLEPTGNTEAFF. The CDR3 bases are TGCGCCAGCAGCTTGGAGCCGACAGGGAACACTGAAGCTTTCTTT. The complete variable domain, with remaining parts taken from reference TRBV5-1 and TRBJ1-1, reads KAGVTQTPRYLIKTRGQQVTLSCSPISGHRSVSWYQQTPGQGLQFLFEYFSETQRNKGNFPGRFSGRQFSNSRSEMNVSTLELGDSALYLCASSLEPTGNTEAFFGQGTRLTVV.